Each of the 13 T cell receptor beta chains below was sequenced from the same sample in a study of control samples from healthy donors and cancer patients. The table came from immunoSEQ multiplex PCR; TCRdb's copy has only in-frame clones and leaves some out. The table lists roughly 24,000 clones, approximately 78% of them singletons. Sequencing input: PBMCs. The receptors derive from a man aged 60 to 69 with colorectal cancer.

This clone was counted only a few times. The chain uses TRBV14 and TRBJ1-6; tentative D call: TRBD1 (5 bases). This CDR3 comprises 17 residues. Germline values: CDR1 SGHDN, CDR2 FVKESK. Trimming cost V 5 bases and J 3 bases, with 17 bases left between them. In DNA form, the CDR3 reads TGTGCCAGCAGCGGGAGACAGTTGGGCCTCTATAATTCACCCCTCCACTTT. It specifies CASSGRQLGLYNSPLHF.

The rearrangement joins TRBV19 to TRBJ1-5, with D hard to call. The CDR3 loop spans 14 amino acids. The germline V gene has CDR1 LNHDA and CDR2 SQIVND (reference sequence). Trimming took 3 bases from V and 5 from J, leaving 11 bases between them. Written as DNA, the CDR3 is TGTGCCAGTAGTATTTGGGTTCGAGATCAGCCCCAGCATTTT. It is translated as CASSIWVRDQPQHF.

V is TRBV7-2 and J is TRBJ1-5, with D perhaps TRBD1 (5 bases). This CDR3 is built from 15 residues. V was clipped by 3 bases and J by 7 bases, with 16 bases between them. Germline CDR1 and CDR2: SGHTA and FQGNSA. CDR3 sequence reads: CASSFGATNGQPQHF. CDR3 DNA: TGTGCCAGCAGCTTCGGGGCCACCAACGGGCAGCCCCAGCATTTT.

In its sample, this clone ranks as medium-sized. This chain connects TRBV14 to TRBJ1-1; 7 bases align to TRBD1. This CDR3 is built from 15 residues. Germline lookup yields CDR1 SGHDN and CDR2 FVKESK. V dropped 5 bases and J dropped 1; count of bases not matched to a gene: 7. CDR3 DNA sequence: TGTGCCAGCAGCTCAAGGACAGGATGGAACACTGAAGCTTTCTTT. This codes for CASSSRTGWNTEAFF.

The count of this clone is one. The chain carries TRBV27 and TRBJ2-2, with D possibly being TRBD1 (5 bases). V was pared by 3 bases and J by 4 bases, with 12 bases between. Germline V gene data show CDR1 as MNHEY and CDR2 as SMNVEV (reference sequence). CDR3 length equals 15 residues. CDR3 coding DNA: TGTGCCAGCAGTTTTTGGGGCGGATTCACCGGGGAGCTGTTTTTT. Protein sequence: CASSFWGGFTGELFF.

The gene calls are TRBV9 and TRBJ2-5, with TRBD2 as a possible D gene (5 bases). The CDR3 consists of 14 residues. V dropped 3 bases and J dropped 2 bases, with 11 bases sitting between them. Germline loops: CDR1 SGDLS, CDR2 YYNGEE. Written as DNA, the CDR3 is TGTGCCAGCAGCGCGGTACTAGATCAAGAGACCCAGTACTTC. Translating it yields CASSAVLDQETQYF. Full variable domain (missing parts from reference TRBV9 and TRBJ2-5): DSGVTQTPKHLITATGQRVTLRCSPRSGDLSVYWYQQSLDQGLQFLIQYYNGEERAKGNILERFSAQQFPDLHSELNLSSLELGDSALYFCASSAVLDQETQYFGPGTRLLVL.

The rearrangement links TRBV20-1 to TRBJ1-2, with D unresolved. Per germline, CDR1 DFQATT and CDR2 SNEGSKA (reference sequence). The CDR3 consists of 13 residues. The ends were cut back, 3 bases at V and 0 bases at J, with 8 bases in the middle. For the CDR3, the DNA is TGCAGTGCTAGTCTTTACACTAACTATGGCTACACCTTC. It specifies CSASLYTNYGYTF.

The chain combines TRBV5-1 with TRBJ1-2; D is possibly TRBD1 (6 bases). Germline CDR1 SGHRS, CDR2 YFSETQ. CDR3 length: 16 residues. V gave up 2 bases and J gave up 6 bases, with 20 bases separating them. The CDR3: CASSLLSQAGDNGYTF. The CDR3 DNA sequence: TGCGCCAGCAGCTTACTCTCTCAAGCAGGGGACAATGGCTACACCTTC.

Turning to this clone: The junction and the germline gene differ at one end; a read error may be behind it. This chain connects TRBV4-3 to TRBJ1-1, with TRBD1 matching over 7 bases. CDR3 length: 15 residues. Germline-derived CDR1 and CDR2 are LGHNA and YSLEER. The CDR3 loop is CASGQDKRTGSKAFF. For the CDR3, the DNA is TGCGCCAGCGGCCAAGATAAGAGGACAGGAAGCAAAGCTTTCTTT.

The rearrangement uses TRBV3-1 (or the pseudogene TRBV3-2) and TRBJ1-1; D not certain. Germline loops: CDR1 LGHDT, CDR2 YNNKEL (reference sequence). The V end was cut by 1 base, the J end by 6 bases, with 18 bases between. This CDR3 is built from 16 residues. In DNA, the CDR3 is TGTGCCAGCAGCCAAGCGCTTTGGTCAGGCAGATCTGAAGCTTTCTTT. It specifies CASSQALWSGRSEAFF.

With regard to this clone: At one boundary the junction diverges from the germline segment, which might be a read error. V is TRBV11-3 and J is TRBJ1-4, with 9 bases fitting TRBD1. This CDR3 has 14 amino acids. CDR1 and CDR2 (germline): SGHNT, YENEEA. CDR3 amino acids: CASSGPGTGQRTVF. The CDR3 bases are TGTGCCAGCAGCGGACCCGGGACAGGGCAAAGAACTGTTTTT.

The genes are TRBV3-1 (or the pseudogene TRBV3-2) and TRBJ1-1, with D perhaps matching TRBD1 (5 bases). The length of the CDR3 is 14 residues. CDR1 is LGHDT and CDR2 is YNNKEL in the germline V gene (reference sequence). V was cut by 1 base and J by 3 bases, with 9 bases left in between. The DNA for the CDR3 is TGTGCCAGCAGCCAAGCTTCAGGGTACACTGAAGCTTTCTTT. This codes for CASSQASGYTEAFF.

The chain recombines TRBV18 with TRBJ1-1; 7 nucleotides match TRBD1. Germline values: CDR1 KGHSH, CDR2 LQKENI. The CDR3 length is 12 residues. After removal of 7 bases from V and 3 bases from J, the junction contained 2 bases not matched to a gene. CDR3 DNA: TGTGCCAGCTGGGACAGCCACACTGAAGCTTTCTTT. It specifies CASWDSHTEAFF.